The subject of this entry is one TCR beta chain. This CDR3 comprises 16 residues. This sample is drawn from a study of blood T cell repertoires in COVID-19. Study-wide background: Acute-phase and convalescent COVID-19 samples originated in the United States, Italy and Spain. In each case, the material was cDNA or gDNA derived from T cells, B-cell-depleted T cells, or PBMCs.

Here immunoSEQ multiplex PCR was the method, and the copy in TCRdb shows in-frame clones only, minus some. The table has approximately 100,000 clones, over 70% seen once. The sequence was obtained from a woman older than 75 with acute or convalescent COVID-19. The chain is built from TRBV21-1 and TRBJ2-7; the table's D call, TRBD1, has no DNA check behind it. TRBV21-1 has pseudogene status. The sample comprised peripheral blood. Here the CDR3 DNA reads TGTGCCAGCAGCAAAGGTACAGGGCTATACTCCTACGAGCAGTACGTC. It encodes CASSKGTGLYSYEQYV.